This T cell receptor beta chain originates from a study of T cells in Graves' hyperthyroidism and ophthalmopathy. This clonotype was counted at least ten times. There were TCR beta CDR3 regions amplified from RNA transcripts. TCR CDR3 underwent first-round RT-PCR with the HTBI primer set. Via MiXCR, TCRdb re-called the multiplex PCR reads, giving one row per CDR3 protein. Among about 560,000 distinct CDR3 sequences listed, 16% were seen once. Germline V gene data show CDR1 as SGHVS and CDR2 as FNYEAQ. Trimming cost V 1 base and J 2 bases, with 7 bases left between them. The CDR3 extends over 14 amino acids.

This TCR was recovered from a woman under 30 with Graves' hyperthyroidism. The source material was blood. The J gene is TRBJ2-3, the V gene TRBV7-6; D is unresolved. The CDR3, as DNA: TGTGCCAGCAGCTTAGGGCAGATCACAGATACGCAGTATTTT. Protein product: CASSLGQITDTQYF.